This T cell receptor (beta chain) derives from a study of HIV-infected patients and healthy controls (dated by TCRdb to about 2014). Study-wide context: Although they stayed below normal ranges, CD4 counts in 14 of 16 patients rose modestly but significantly after three months of therapy. No consistent shift in CD8 counts was seen during early therapy, whereas a slight rise was seen in the CD4:CD8 ratio. Viral load fell below detection in about 70% of the 16 patients by the second bleed and in all patients following a further year of therapy. Patients lacked overall T-cell lymphocytopenia, and total CDR3 counts per chain did not differ significantly from controls. The study asked whether deep sequencing of the TCR repertoire from small blood samples of HIV patients could detect immune perturbation and reconstitution. Overall study results and their limits: Sequencing depth was restricted by the use of whole blood, which also prevented the dynamics of distinct T-cell subpopulations from being separated. Oligoclonality may be reflected in the significantly higher mean Gini indices of HIV-infected repertoires compared with controls. Alpha-beta chain pairing was not determined in the samples. HLA typing of donors was not performed in the study. Processing was restricted to sixteen HIV-infected individuals, which the authors judged to be a major constraint on the generalizability of the findings. Significantly different mean usage between HIV-infected patients and controls was observed for eight alpha and eight beta V genes. Comparisons were complicated by unequal numbers of distinct sequences between patients and controls, and rare events from HIV-infected data were overweighted by size-matching. Treated samples reflected only approximately 12 weeks of therapy, arguably too short to observe immune reconstitution given low adult thymic output. The study cohorts differed slightly in age and sex profile, but those differences did not account for the observed differences in diversity. Roughly threefold more distinct CDR3s and higher Shannon diversity were observed in healthy control repertoires than in untreated HIV+ repertoires. Size-matched repertoire data did not replicate the apparent post-therapy recovery of the Gini index in HIV-infected patients. MAIT cell alpha-chain CDR3s were found at high frequency in healthy controls but were severely depleted in HIV+ repertoires. Both the Jaccard index and the count of highly shared sequences showed that healthy controls shared more CDR3s between individuals than HIV+ patients did. Most CMV-associated CDR3s became more frequent during therapy, although their change was not significant, whereas HIV-associated CDR3s showed a significant decrease in frequency.

This clonotype appeared many times. No cognate antigen has been identified for it. The input lacks base qualities; no much larger clone sits a single base away. CDR1 MNHEY and CDR2 SVGAGI are derived from the germline V gene. Reading from cysteine to phenylalanine, the CDR3 counts 15 amino acids. Kept here is only the CDR3 DNA, which spans 45 bases and is read in frame from base 1. Trimming removed 6 bases from V and 5 bases from J; the gene matches leave 9 bases unexplained. About 470 ng RNA was reverse transcribed with SuperScript III using primers against the alpha and beta constant regions. Separate alpha and beta chain libraries were made by chain-specific third strand synthesis with multiplexing indices. The protocol used a single primer pair to amplify all rearrangements within a chain, which avoided primer bias, and attached molecular barcodes to each cDNA molecule. Purified cDNA was joined by T4 RNA Ligase 1 to a 5' RACE adapter carrying a random hexamer and the SP2 sequencing primer site. Second strand synthesis was performed with Phusion polymerase and primed from the SP2 site, and slow temperature ramps were applied to favor optimal annealing. Each molecule's 12-nucleotide barcode consisted of two random hexamer sequences, both added before amplification and joined together. An amplification PCR of approximately 25 cycles with P5s and P7 primers came after a short first PCR that had added P5 and P7 adapter elements plus a second index. The libraries went through approximately 25 PCR cycles in total, were quantified on a Qubit, were sized on a Bioanalyzer, and were diluted to roughly 4.1 nM. Normalized libraries were sequenced on an Illumina MiSeq with 2 x 250 paired-end kits. Reverse transcription reactions underwent purification over MinElute columns, with elution into around 10 ul Tris-Cl. The adapter ligations were run for roughly 25 hours at 16 degrees C, and AMPure XP beads at a 1:1 ratio were afterwards used to clean them. Per the source publication's procedure: A modified Decombinator processed the demultiplexed FASTQ files and output V, J, insert and barcode information. Any sequence that shared a barcode yet differed from the dominant sequence was discarded as an error, and the number of original cDNA molecules was estimated by counting barcodes clustered at Levenshtein distance 3. The R packages ineq, vegan, igraph and RCytoscape were used for downstream analyses, with IMGT nomenclature and CDR3 definitions applied. V gene usage was calculated across distinct sequences, with every TCR tallied a single time to avoid skew from clonal expansion. Within a donor, similarity networks joined unique CDR3 amino acid sequences in every case where two of them were separated by a single Levenshtein edit. In the repertoires, a search was made for a compiled set of published HIV-specific CDR3s (roughly 97 alpha, some 700 beta) and CMV-specific CDR3s (roughly 12 alpha, 253 beta). Lower sequence numbers were not the cause of the decreased diversity in patients, as random subsampling to size-matched repertoires showed. The public reads were reprocessed in TCRdb via fastp at Q25 and MiXCR, keeping in-frame beta chains. Each CDR3 protein appears once, grouped with its most common genes and DNA. The V and J calls were determined by TCRdb, not by the authors. In all, the sample holds about 14,000 distinct CDR3 sequences, and roughly an eighth of those were seen once. The top ten clonotypes cover around 37% of the sample.

After antiretroviral therapy began, follow-up blood was collected from HIV-infected patients roughly three months, about 14 weeks, later. Whole blood was used without cell fractionation, so the repertoire reflected all unsorted peripheral T cells. For RNA extraction, 2 to 3 ml of peripheral blood was collected into Tempus tubes. Patients were deemed ineligible for enrollment if they had febrile or AIDS-related illness, tumors, hepatitis B or C coinfection, immunomodulatory therapy, recent vaccination or treatment interruptions. Residual genomic DNA was removed with the TURBO-DNase kit and globin mRNA was depleted with GLOBINclear.

The receptor was isolated from an adult with HIV infection. The donor label of this sample is uncertain. This specimen consisted of blood, obtained during antiretroviral therapy. Recombination joined TRBV6-5 with TRBJ2-7, and TRBD1 aligns with 11 junction nucleotides. The CDR3 here reads CASRDRGRGRDEQYF. The bases are TGTGCCAGCAGGGACAGGGGGCGGGGTAGAGACGAGCAGTACTTC.